The clone carrying this T cell receptor beta chain was detected many times. The data originate from a study of neurological immune-mediated disorders. MiXCR was run by TCRdb on the 5' RACE reads, yielding one entry per CDR3 protein. In the table there are around 68,000 distinct CDR3 sequences, roughly 3.7% of which are singletons. Trimming pared 0 bases from V and 8 bases from J, leaving 8 bases between. From germline, CDR1 is DFQATT and CDR2 SNEGSKA (reference sequence). CDR3 length equals 12 residues. The receptor's source is a man aged 50-59 years with multiple sclerosis. This rearrangement joins TRBV20-1 to TRBJ2-1; a weak D match, TRBD2 (6 bases). The sequencing input was PBMCs. The CDR3 DNA reads TGCAGTGCTAGAGATCGCGGGGATGAGCAGTTCTTC. Its protein is CSARDRGDEQFF.